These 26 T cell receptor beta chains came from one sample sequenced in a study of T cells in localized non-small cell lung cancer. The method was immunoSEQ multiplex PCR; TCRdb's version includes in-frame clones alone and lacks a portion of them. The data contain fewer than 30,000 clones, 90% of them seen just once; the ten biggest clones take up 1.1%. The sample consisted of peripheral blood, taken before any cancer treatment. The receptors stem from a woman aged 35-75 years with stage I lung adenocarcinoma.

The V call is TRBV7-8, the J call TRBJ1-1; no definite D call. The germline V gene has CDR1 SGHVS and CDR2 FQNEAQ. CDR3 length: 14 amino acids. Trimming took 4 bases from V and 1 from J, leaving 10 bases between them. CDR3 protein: CASSSGQWNTEAFF. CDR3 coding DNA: TGTGCCAGCAGCTCTGGGCAGTGGAACACTGAAGCTTTCTTT.

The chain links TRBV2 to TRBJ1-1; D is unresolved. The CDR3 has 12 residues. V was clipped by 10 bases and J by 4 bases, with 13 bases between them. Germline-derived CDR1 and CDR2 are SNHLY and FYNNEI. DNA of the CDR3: TGTGCCATACAGCCCGGCGGCACTGAAGCTTTCTTT. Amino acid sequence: CAIQPGGTEAFF.

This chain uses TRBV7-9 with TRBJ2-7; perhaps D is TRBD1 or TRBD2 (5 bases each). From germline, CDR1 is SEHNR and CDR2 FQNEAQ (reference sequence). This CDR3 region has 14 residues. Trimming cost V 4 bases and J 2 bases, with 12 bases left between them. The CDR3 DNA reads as TGTGCCAGCAGCTCGACCGAGGGGCCCTACGAGCAGTACTTC. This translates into CASSSTEGPYEQYF.

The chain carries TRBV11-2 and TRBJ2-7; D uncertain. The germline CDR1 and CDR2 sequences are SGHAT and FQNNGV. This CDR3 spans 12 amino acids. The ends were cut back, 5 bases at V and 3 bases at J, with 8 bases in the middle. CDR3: CASSENGYEQYF. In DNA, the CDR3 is TGTGCCAGCAGCGAGAACGGCTACGAGCAGTACTTC.

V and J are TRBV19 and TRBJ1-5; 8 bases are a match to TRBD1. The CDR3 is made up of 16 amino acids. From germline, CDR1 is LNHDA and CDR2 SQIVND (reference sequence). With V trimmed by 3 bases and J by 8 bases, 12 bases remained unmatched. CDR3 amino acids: CASSILHTGGKEPQHF. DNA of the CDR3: TGTGCCAGTAGTATCTTACATACAGGGGGTAAGGAGCCCCAGCATTTT.

The chain's CDR3 is CASSQTGSYGYTF. The CDR3 nucleotides are TGCGCCAGCAGTCAGACAGGGTCCTATGGCTACACCTTC. The gene calls are TRBV4-1 and TRBJ1-2; 7 bases line up with TRBD1. From germline, CDR1 is MGHRA and CDR2 YSYEKL. The CDR3 length is 13 residues. Losses at the gene ends were 6 bases for V and 4 bases for J; bases not matched to a gene: 5.

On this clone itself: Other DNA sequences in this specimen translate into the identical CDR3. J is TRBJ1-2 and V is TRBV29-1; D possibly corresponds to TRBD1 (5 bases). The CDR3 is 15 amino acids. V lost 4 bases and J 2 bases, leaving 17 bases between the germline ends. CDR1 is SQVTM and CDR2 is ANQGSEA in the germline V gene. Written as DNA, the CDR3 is TGCAGCGTTGGGGGGGTGGGGCGGCGGAACTATGGCTACACCTTC. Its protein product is CSVGGVGRRNYGYTF.

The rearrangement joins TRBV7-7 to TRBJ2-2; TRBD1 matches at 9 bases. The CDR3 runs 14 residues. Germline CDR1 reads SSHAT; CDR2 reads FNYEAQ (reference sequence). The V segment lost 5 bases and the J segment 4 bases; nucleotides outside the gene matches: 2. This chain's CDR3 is CASSTDRGTGELFF. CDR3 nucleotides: TGTGCCAGCAGCACGGACAGGGGCACCGGGGAGCTGTTTTTT.

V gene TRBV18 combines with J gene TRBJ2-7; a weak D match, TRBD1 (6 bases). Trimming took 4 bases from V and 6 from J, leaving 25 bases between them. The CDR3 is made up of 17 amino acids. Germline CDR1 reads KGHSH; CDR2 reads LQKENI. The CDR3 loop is CASSLRPPPQGLAEQYF. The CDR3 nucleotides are TGTGCCAGCTCACTGCGCCCCCCGCCCCAGGGGCTGGCCGAGCAGTACTTC.

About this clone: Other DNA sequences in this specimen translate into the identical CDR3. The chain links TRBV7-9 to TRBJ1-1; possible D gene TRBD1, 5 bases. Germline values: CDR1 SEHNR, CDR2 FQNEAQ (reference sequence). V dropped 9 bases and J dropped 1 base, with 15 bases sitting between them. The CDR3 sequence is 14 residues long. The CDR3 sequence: CASDARGTNTEAFF. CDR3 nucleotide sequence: TGTGCCAGTGACGCGCGGGGGACGAACACTGAAGCTTTCTTT.

The CDR3 loop is CASSLAENTEAFF. Written as DNA, the CDR3 is TGCGCCAGCAGCTTGGCAGAGAACACTGAAGCTTTCTTT. The rearrangement uses TRBV5-1 and TRBJ1-1; D gene uncertain. The CDR3 has 13 residues. Trimming removed 0 bases from V and 1 base from J, with 4 bases in between. Germline loops: CDR1 SGHRS, CDR2 YFSETQ.

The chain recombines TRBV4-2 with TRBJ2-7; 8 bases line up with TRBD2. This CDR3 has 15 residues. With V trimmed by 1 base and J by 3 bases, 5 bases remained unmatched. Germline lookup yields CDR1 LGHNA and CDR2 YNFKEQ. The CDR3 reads CASSQATSGGYEQYF. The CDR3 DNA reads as TGTGCCAGCAGCCAAGCCACTAGCGGAGGCTACGAGCAGTACTTC.

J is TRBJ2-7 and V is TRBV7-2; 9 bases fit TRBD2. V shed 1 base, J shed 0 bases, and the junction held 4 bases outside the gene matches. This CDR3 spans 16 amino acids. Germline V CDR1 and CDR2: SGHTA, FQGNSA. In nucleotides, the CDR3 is TGTGCCAGCAGCTTAGAGAGCGGGAGGAGCTCCTACGAGCAGTACTTC. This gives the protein CASSLESGRSSYEQYF.

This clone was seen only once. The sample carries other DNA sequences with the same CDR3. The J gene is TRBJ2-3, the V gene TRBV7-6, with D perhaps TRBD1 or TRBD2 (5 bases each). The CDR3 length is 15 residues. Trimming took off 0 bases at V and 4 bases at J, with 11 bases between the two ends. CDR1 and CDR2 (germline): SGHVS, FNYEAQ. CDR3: CASSLAGARADTQYF. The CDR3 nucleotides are TGTGCCAGCAGCTTAGCCGGGGCTAGAGCAGATACGCAGTATTTT.

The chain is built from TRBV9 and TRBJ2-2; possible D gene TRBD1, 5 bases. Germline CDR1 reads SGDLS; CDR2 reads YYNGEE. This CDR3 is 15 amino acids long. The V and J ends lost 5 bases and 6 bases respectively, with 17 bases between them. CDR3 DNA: TGTGCCAGCAGTCCGCAGGGTTATAGGTCCGGGGAGCTGTTTTTT. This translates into CASSPQGYRSGELFF.

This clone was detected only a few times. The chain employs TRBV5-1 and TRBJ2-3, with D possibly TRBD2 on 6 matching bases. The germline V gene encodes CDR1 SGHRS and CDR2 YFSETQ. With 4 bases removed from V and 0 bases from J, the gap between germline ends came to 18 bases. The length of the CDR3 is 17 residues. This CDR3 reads CASSLKPSGSSTDTQYF. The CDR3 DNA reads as TGCGCCAGCAGCCTCAAACCCAGCGGGTCTAGCACAGATACGCAGTATTTT.

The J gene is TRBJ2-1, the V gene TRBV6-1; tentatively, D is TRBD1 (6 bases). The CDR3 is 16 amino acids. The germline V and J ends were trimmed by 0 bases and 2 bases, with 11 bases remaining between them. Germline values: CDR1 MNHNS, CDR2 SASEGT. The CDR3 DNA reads TGTGCCAGCAGTGAAGCTCAGGGGACGACCTACAATGAGCAGTTCTTC. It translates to CASSEAQGTTYNEQFF.

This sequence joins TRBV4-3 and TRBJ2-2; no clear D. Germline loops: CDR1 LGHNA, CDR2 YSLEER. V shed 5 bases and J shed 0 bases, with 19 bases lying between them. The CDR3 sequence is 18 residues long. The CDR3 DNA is TGCGCCAGCAGCTCAGCAGCTCTGCAGTTCGCGAACACCGGGGAGCTGTTTTTT. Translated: CASSSAALQFANTGELFF.

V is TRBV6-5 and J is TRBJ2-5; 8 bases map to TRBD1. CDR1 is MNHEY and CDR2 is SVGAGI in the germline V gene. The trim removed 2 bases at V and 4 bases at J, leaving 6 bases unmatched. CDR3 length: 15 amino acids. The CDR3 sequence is CASSYRPGGGETQYF. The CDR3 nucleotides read TGTGCCAGCAGTTACCGCCCAGGGGGCGGAGAGACCCAGTACTTC.

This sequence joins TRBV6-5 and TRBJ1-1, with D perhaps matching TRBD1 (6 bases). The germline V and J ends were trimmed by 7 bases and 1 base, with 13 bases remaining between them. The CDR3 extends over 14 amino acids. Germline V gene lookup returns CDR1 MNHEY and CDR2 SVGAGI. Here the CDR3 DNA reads TGTGCCAGCACCATGAGGACAGAGAACACTGAAGCTTTCTTT. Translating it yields CASTMRTENTEAFF.

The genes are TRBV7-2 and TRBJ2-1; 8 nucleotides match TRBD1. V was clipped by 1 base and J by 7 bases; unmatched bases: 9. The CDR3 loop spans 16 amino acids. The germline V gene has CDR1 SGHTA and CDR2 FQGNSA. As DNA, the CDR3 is TGTGCCAGCAGCTTAGGGGCTACAGGGGGGTGGAATGAGCAGTTCTTC. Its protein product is CASSLGATGGWNEQFF. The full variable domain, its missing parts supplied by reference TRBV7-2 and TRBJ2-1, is GAGVSQSPSNKVTEKGKDVELRCDPISGHTALYWYRQSLGQGLEFLIYFQGNSAPDKSGLPSDRFSAERTGGSVSTLTIQRTQQEDSAVYLCASSLGATGGWNEQFFGPGTRLTVL.

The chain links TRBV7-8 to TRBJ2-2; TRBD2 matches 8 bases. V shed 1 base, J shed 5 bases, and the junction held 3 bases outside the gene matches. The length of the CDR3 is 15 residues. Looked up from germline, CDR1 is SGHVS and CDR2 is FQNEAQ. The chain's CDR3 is CASSLDGGDTGELFF. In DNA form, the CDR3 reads TGTGCCAGCAGCTTAGACGGGGGGGATACCGGGGAGCTGTTTTTT.

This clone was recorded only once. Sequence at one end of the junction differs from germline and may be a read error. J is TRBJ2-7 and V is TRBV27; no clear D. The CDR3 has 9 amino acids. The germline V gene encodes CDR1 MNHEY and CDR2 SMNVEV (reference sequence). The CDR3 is CATQGARNF. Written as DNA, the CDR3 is TGTGCCACCCAAGGTGCAAGAAACTTC.

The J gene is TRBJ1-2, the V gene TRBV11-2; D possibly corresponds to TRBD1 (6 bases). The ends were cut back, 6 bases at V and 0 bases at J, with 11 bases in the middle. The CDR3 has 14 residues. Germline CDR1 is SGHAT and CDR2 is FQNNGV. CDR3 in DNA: TGTGCCAGCAGTTTCAGGGGTTCTAACTATGGCTACACCTTC. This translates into CASSFRGSNYGYTF.

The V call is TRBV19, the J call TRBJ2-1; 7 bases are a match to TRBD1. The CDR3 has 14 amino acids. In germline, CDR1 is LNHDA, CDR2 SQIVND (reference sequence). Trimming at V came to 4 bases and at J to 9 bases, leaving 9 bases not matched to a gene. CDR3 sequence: CASSTLQPGGEQFF. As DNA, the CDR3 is TGTGCCAGTAGTACCCTCCAACCAGGGGGTGAGCAGTTCTTC.

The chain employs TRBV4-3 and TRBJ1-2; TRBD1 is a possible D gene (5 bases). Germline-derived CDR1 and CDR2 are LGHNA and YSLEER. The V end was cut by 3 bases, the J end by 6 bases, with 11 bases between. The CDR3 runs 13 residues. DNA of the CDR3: TGCGCCAGCAGCCAGACCGGGGGGGATGGCTACACCTTC. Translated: CASSQTGGDGYTF.